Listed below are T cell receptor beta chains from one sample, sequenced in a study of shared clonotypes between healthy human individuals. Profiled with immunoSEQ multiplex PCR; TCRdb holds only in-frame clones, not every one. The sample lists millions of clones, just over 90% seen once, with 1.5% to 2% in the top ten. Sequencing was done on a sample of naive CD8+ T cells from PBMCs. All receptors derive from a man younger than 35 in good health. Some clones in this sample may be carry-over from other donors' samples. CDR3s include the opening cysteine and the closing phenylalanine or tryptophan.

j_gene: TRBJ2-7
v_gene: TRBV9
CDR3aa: CASSGSGSPYEQYF

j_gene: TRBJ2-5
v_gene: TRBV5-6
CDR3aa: CASSLGRLTGETQYF

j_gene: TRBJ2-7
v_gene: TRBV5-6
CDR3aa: CASSPARKRQYF

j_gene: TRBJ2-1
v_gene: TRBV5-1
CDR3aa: CASRPGWLRNEQFF

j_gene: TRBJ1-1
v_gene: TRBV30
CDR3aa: CAFLSWNTEAFF

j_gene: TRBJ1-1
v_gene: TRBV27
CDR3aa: CASRQGSGTEAFF

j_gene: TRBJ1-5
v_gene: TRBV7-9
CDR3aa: CASSLGGQGRRGNQPQHF

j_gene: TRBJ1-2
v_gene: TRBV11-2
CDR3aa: CASSPPRGNYGYTF

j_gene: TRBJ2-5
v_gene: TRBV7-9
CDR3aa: CASSLVFSLAGVQETQYF

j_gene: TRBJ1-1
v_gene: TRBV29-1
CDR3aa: CSVERVDTEAFF

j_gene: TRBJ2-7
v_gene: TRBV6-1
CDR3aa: CASRQELSYEQYF

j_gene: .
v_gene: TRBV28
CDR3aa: CASSFSSRGIGEQYF

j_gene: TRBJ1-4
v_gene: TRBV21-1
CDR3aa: CASTPPGTGNEKLFF

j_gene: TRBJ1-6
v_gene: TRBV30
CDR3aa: CAWKFLPPGMVPTLHF

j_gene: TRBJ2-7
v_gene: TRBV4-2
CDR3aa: CASSQEAGGPSEQYF